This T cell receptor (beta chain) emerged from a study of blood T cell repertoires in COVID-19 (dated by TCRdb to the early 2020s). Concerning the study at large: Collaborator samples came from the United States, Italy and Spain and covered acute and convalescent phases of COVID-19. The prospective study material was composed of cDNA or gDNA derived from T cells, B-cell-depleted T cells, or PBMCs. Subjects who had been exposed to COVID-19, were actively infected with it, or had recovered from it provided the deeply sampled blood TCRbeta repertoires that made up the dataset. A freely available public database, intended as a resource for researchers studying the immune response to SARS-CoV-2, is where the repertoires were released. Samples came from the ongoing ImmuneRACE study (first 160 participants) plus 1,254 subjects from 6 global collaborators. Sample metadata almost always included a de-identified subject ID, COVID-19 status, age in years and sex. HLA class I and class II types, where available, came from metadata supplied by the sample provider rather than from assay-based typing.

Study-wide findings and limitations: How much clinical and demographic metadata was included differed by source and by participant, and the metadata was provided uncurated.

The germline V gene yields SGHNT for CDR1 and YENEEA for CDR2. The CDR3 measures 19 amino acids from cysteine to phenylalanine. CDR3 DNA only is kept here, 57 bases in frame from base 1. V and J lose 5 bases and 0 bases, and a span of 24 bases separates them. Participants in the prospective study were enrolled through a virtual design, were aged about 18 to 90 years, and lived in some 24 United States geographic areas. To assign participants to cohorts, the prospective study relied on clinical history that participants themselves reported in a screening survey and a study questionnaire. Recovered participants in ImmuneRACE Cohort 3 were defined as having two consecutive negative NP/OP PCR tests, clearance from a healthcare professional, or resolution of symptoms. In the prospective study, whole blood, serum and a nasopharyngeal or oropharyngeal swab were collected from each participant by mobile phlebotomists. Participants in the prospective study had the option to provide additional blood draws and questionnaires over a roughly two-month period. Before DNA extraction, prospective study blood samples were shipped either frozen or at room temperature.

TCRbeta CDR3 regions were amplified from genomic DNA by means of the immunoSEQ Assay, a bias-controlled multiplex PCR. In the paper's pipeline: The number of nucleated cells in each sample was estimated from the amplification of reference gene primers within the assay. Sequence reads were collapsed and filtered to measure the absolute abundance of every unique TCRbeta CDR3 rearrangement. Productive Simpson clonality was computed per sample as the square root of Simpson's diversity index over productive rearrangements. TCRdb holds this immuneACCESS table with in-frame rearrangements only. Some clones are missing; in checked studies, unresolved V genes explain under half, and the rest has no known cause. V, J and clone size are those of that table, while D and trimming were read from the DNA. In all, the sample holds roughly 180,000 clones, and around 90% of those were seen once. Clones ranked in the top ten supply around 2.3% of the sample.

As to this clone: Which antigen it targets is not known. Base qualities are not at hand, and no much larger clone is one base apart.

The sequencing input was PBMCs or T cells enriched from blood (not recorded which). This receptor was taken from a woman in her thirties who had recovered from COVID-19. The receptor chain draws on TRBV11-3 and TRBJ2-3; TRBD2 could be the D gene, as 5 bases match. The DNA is TGTGCCAGCAGCCTAAGGGTACACCGAGCGGTCCTTAGCACAGATACGCAGTATTTT. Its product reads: CASSLRVHRAVLSTDTQYF.